Presented here are 29 T cell receptor beta chains from one specimen sequenced in a study of early T cells in non-severe SARS-CoV-2 infection. TCRdb reanalysed the 5' RACE reads using MiXCR and keeps one entry per CDR3 protein. The sample yields under 60,000 distinct CDR3 sequences, 10% seen once. The sample taken for sequencing was whole blood. These receptors originate from an adult who was a healthcare worker with PCR-confirmed SARS-CoV-2 infection or an uninfected control (not recorded which).

The sample holds a few counts of this clonotype. The rearrangement uses TRBV11-2 and TRBJ2-3; D is unresolved. V was clipped by 0 bases and J by 0 bases, with 7 bases between them. The CDR3 extends over 15 amino acids. Germline CDR1 reads SGHAT; CDR2 reads FQNNGV. CDR3 loop: CASSLDFRSTDTQYF. For the CDR3, the DNA is TGTGCCAGCAGCTTAGATTTCCGAAGCACAGATACGCAGTATTTT.

There are many counts of this clonotype. The V and J genes are TRBV12-3 or TRBV12-4 and TRBJ2-1; 8 bases line up with TRBD1. V trimming: 6 bases; J trimming: 0 bases; junction bases outside the gene matches: 7. The CDR3 spans 16 residues. In nucleotides, the CDR3 is TGTGCCAGCAGGGCGACAGGGGATAACTCCTACAATGAGCAGTTCTTC. Translation gives CASRATGDNSYNEQFF.

This clonotype was seen at least ten times. The chain carries TRBV12-3 or TRBV12-4 and TRBJ1-1, with 11 bases matching TRBD1. Trimming at V came to 2 bases and at J to 4 bases, leaving 3 bases not matched to a gene. The CDR3 totals 15 residues. Here the CDR3 DNA reads TGTGCCAGCAGTTTAACCGGGACAGGGGGCACTGAAGCTTTCTTT. Amino acids: CASSLTGTGGTEAFF.

The chain uses TRBV5-5 and TRBJ2-3; no clear D gene. Per germline, CDR1 SGHKS and CDR2 YYEKEE (reference sequence). Trimming stripped 0 bases from V and 3 bases from J, with 5 bases between. The CDR3 extends over 13 amino acids. CDR3 bases: TGTGCCAGCAGCTTGGATTGGACAGATACGCAGTATTTT. Translating gives CASSLDWTDTQYF.

CDR3 sequence reads: CASSTQSSYNEQFF. The CDR3 DNA reads TGCGCCAGCAGCACTCAAAGCTCCTACAATGAGCAGTTCTTC. The chain uses TRBV5-1 and TRBJ2-1; D gene unclear. The V and J ends lost 4 bases and 0 bases respectively, with 8 bases between them. The CDR3 has 14 residues. CDR1 is SGHRS and CDR2 is YFSETQ in the germline V gene.

This clonotype was counted a few times. The genes are TRBV21-1 and TRBJ2-2; the D call TRBD1 from the table was never checked on the DNA. TRBV21-1 is a listed pseudogene. CDR3 length: 17 amino acids. The CDR3 spells CASSKGTGVGFTGELFF. The CDR3 region has the DNA TGTGCCAGCAGCAAAGGGACAGGGGTTGGCTTTACCGGGGAGCTGTTTTTT.

This clonotype was seen only a few times. This chain joins TRBV29-1 and TRBJ2-7; perhaps D is TRBD1 or TRBD2 (5 bases each). V lost 7 bases and J lost 2, with 15 bases in between. Per the germline V gene, CDR1 is SQVTM and CDR2 is ANQGSEA. CDR3 length: 13 residues. DNA of the CDR3: TGCAGCGCCTCAGGGACGGCAACCTACGAGCAGTACTTC. This encodes CSASGTATYEQYF.

This clonotype was picked up many times. The chain recombines TRBV7-3 with TRBJ2-5; no reliable D call. The CDR3 has 14 residues. Germline V gives CDR1 SGHTA, CDR2 FQGTGA. V gave up 1 base and J gave up 2 bases, with 8 bases separating them. CDR3 DNA sequence: TGTGCCAGCAGCTTAATGGCTAGACAAGAGACCCAGTACTTC. It is translated as CASSLMARQETQYF. Looking up the rest from reference TRBV7-3 and TRBJ2-5 gives the full variable domain: GAGVSQTPSNKVTEKGKYVELRCDPISGHTALYWYRQSLGQGPEFLIYFQGTGAADDSGLPNDRFFAVRPEGSVSTLKIQRTERGDSAVYLCASSLMARQETQYFGPGTRLLVL.

The V gene is TRBV2, the J gene TRBJ2-3, with TRBD2 as a possible D gene (5 bases). This CDR3 spans 12 amino acids. V was cut by 3 bases and J by 9 bases, with 10 bases left in between. Germline CDR1 and CDR2: SNHLY and FYNNEI. CDR3 coding DNA: TGTGCCAGCAGTGAGAGGGAGTTCACGCAGTATTTT. Residues: CASSEREFTQYF.

This clonotype came up a few times. The chain joins TRBV7-9 to TRBJ2-3; no clear D gene. Germline CDR1 reads SEHNR; CDR2 reads FQNEAQ (reference sequence). V gave up 3 bases and J gave up 6 bases, with 10 bases separating them. This CDR3 is 13 amino acids long. The CDR3 bases are TGTGCCAGCAGCTTTTACCCTGCGGATACGCAGTATTTT. Encoded protein: CASSFYPADTQYF.

This rearrangement joins TRBV29-1 to TRBJ2-1; 11 nucleotides agree with TRBD2. Losses at the gene ends were 5 bases for V and 4 bases for J; bases not matched to a gene: 4. This CDR3 has 14 amino acids. Germline V gene lookup returns CDR1 SQVTM and CDR2 ANQGSEA. The CDR3 reads CSVILAGAYNEQFF. The DNA of the CDR3 is TGCAGCGTTATACTAGCGGGAGCGTACAATGAGCAGTTCTTC.

There are many counts of this clonotype. The genes are TRBV6-1 and TRBJ2-3; 11 bases are a match to TRBD2. Germline V gene data show CDR1 as MNHNS and CDR2 as SASEGT. This CDR3 has 13 amino acids. J gave up 7 bases and V 7 bases, and 4 bases lay outside the gene matches. The DNA of the CDR3 is TGTGCCAGCAAACTAGCGGGAGTAAATACGCAGTATTTT. It yields the protein CASKLAGVNTQYF.

The gene calls are TRBV6-6 and TRBJ1-5; the match to TRBD1 covers 9 bases. V shed 6 bases and J 0 bases; nucleotides not matched to a gene: 3. Looked up from germline, CDR1 is MNHNY and CDR2 is SVGAGI (reference sequence). The CDR3 consists of 15 residues. In DNA form, the CDR3 reads TGTGCCAGCAGCCGGGACAGGGATAGCAATCAGCCCCAGCATTTT. Translated: CASSRDRDSNQPQHF.

This clonotype was recorded many times. The V gene is TRBV28, the J gene TRBJ2-7; no clear D gene. CDR3 length: 13 residues. V was shortened by 3 bases and J by 0 bases, with 6 bases between the two germline ends. The germline gives CDR1 MDHEN, CDR2 SYDVKM. The CDR3 spells CASSFSNSYEQYF. Written as DNA, the CDR3 is TGTGCCAGCAGTTTCAGTAACTCCTACGAGCAGTACTTC.

The chain carries TRBV27 and TRBJ2-3, with D tentatively TRBD1 or TRBD2 (5 bases each). Germline CDR1 MNHEY, CDR2 SMNVEV (reference sequence). The CDR3 length is 16 residues. Trimming stripped 3 bases from V and 3 bases from J, with 16 bases between. The CDR3 spells CASSFVGTPITDTQYF. DNA for the CDR3: TGTGCCAGCAGTTTTGTGGGGACCCCCATAACAGATACGCAGTATTTT.

This clonotype was observed a few times. The V gene is TRBV3-1, the J gene TRBJ1-6; D gene unclear. This CDR3 spans 13 amino acids. Germline CDR1 reads LGHDT; CDR2 reads YNNKEL (reference sequence). Between the trimmed V and J ends, which lost 1 base and 14 bases, there was a span of 12 bases. The CDR3 here is CASSQAAEAALHF. CDR3 bases: TGTGCCAGCAGCCAAGCCGCGGAGGCGGCCCTCCACTTT.

This sequence joins TRBV6-2 or TRBV6-3 and TRBJ2-1; 8 bases match TRBD2. Germline V gene data show CDR1 as MNHEY and CDR2 as SVGEGT. V shed 11 bases and J 4 bases; nucleotides not matched to a gene: 7. The CDR3 length is 13 residues. CDR3 DNA sequence: TGTGCCTCCACTAGCGGACCTTACAATGAGCAGTTCTTC. Encoded protein: CASTSGPYNEQFF.

The sample holds many counts of this clonotype. The V gene is TRBV19, the J gene TRBJ2-1, with 8 bases fitting TRBD1. CDR3 length: 15 residues. The germline V gene has CDR1 LNHDA and CDR2 SQIVND (reference sequence). After removal of 0 bases from V and 3 bases from J, the junction contained 1 base not matched to a gene. In nucleotides, the CDR3 is TGTGCCAGTAGTATAGACAGGGGGCTCTACAATGAGCAGTTCTTC. Its protein is CASSIDRGLYNEQFF.

This clonotype has ten or more counts. V gene TRBV13 combines with J gene TRBJ1-2; possibly TRBD1 for D (5 bases). The germline gives CDR1 PRHDT, CDR2 FYEKMQ (reference sequence). V dropped 5 bases and J dropped 6 bases, with 16 bases sitting between them. The CDR3 extends over 14 amino acids. Here the CDR3 reads CASSHRGRLNGYTF. CDR3 in DNA: TGTGCCAGCAGCCACCGGGGACGGTTGAATGGCTACACCTTC.

The chain combines TRBV4-3 with TRBJ2-2, with D perhaps matching TRBD2 (5 bases). Trimming removed 4 bases from V and 2 bases from J, with 14 bases in between. This CDR3 comprises 16 residues. CDR1 and CDR2 from the germline V gene are LGHNA and YSLEER. The CDR3 reads CASSPGMVGNTGELFF. The CDR3 DNA reads as TGCGCCAGCAGCCCGGGGATGGTGGGAAACACCGGGGAGCTGTTTTTT.

This clonotype was seen at least ten times. V and J are TRBV3-1 and TRBJ2-3; 12 bases align to TRBD2. The CDR3 has 15 residues. V shed 2 bases and J 4 bases; nucleotides not matched to a gene: 1. The germline CDR1 and CDR2 sequences are LGHDT and YNNKEL (reference sequence). The CDR3 protein is CASSQLAGGPDTQYF. The CDR3 nucleotides read TGTGCCAGCAGCCAACTAGCGGGGGGGCCAGATACGCAGTATTTT.

The chain employs TRBV7-8 and TRBJ2-7, with 7 bases aligning to TRBD1. The CDR3 consists of 14 residues. Germline V gene lookup returns CDR1 SGHVS and CDR2 FQNEAQ. J lost 1 base, V lost 2 bases, and 2 bases had no gene match. Written as DNA, the CDR3 is TGTGCCAGCAGCTTACTACAGGGGTCCTACGAGCAGTACTTC. Protein sequence: CASSLLQGSYEQYF.

The table lists this clonotype with a few counts. The chain has TRBV3-1 and TRBJ1-2; TRBD1 matches 7 bases. This CDR3 has 13 residues. Trimming at V came to 5 bases and at J to 5 bases, leaving 5 bases not matched to a gene. The germline V gene has CDR1 LGHDT and CDR2 YNNKEL (reference sequence). The CDR3 bases are TGTGCCAGCAGCACAGGGGTTGGGTATGGCTACACCTTC. Translating it yields CASSTGVGYGYTF. The variable domain in full, completed from reference TRBV3-1 and TRBJ1-2, reads DTAVSQTPKYLVTQMGNDKSIKCEQNLGHDTMYWYKQDSKKFLKIMFSYNNKELIINETVPNRFSPKSPDKAHLNLHINSLELGDSAVYFCASSTGVGYGYTFGSGTRLTVV.

The chain recombines TRBV11-2 with TRBJ2-7; possible D gene TRBD1, 6 bases. V was clipped by 5 bases and J by 5 bases, with 10 bases between them. This CDR3 has 12 amino acids. Germline values: CDR1 SGHAT, CDR2 FQNNGV. The DNA for the CDR3 is TGTGCCAGCAGCGAAGGGGGTGACGAGCAGTACTTC. Translation: CASSEGGDEQYF.

V gene TRBV11-2 combines with J gene TRBJ2-3; 8 bases map to TRBD2. The CDR3 has 19 amino acids. J lost 1 base, V lost 2 bases, and 14 bases had no gene match. In germline, CDR1 is SGHAT, CDR2 FQNNGV. CDR3 DNA: TGTGCCAGCAGCTTATACAGACTAGCGACCCGCCAGGGCACAGATACGCAGTATTTT. It specifies CASSLYRLATRQGTDTQYF.

This clonotype has a handful of counts. This chain uses TRBV7-3 with TRBJ2-6, with D unclear. The length of the CDR3 is 15 residues. The germline V and J ends were trimmed by 0 bases and 0 bases, with 3 bases remaining between them. The germline V gene encodes CDR1 SGHTA and CDR2 FQGTGA. CDR3: CASSLTSSGANVLTF. CDR3 sequence (DNA): TGTGCCAGCAGCTTAACTAGCTCTGGGGCCAACGTCCTGACTTTC.

The chain employs TRBV2 and TRBJ2-5; D is unclear. V was shortened by 3 bases and J by 3 bases, with 5 bases between the two germline ends. In germline, CDR1 is SNHLY, CDR2 FYNNEI. The CDR3 loop spans 12 amino acids. This CDR3 is CASSDREETQYF. CDR3 bases: TGTGCCAGCAGTGACAGAGAAGAGACCCAGTACTTC. The full variable domain, rest sourced from reference TRBV2 and TRBJ2-5, is EPEVTQTPSHQVTQMGQEVILRCVPISNHLYFYWYRQILGQKVEFLVSFYNNEISEKSEIFDDQFSVERPDGSNFTLKIRSTKLEDSAMYFCASSDREETQYFGPGTRLLVL.

In its sample, this clonotype was seen once. Possible read error: a much larger clone is one base away. The chain has TRBV29-1 and TRBJ2-7; D is possibly TRBD2 (5 bases). The V gene's germline CDR1 is SQVTM and CDR2 ANQGSEA. This CDR3 has 12 residues. CDR3 DNA: TGCGGCGCCTCAACGGGGAGTTACGAGCAGTACTTC. It yields the protein CGASTGSYEQYF.

This CDR3 reads CASSFLQGAWEQYF. The CDR3 DNA reads TGTGCCAGCAGTTTTCTACAGGGGGCGTGGGAGCAGTACTTC. V is TRBV12-3 or TRBV12-4 and J is TRBJ2-7, with 9 bases that match TRBD1. With 3 bases clipped from V and 7 bases from J, the junction kept 7 bases outside the gene matches. The length of the CDR3 is 14 residues.